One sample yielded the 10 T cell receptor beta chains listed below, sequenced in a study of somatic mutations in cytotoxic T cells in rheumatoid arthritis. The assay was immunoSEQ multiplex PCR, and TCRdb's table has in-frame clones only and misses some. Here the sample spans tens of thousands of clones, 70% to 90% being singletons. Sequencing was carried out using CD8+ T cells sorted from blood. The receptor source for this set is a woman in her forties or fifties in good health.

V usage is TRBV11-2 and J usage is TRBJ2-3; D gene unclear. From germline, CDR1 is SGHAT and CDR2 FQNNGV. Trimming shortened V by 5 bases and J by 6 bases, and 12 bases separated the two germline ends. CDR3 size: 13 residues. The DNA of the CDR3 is TGTGCCAGCAGCACACGAACAACTGATACGCAGTATTTT. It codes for CASSTRTTDTQYF.

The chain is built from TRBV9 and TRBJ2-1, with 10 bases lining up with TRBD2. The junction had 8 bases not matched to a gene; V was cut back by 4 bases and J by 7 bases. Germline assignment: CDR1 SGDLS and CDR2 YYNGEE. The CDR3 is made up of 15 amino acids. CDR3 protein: CASSTSGGAFNEQFF. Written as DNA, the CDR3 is TGTGCCAGCAGCACGAGCGGGGGGGCCTTTAATGAGCAGTTCTTC.

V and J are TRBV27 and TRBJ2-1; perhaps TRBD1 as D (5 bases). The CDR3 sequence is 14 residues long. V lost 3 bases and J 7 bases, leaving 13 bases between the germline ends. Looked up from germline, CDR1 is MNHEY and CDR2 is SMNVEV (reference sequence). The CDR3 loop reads CASSFLAGLNEQFF. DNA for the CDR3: TGTGCCAGCAGTTTCTTGGCAGGGTTAAATGAGCAGTTCTTC.

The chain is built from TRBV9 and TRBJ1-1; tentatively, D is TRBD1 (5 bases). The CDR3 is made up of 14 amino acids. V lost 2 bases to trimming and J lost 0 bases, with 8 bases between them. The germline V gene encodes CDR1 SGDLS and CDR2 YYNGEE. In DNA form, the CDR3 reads TGTGCCAGCAGCGTCGACAGCATGAACACTGAAGCTTTCTTT. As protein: CASSVDSMNTEAFF.

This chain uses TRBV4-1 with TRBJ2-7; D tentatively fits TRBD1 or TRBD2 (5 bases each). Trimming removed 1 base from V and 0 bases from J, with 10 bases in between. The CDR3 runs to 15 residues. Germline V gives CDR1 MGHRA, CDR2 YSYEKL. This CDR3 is CASSQGIGTSYEQYF. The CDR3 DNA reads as TGCGCCAGCAGCCAAGGAATCGGGACCTCCTACGAGCAGTACTTC.

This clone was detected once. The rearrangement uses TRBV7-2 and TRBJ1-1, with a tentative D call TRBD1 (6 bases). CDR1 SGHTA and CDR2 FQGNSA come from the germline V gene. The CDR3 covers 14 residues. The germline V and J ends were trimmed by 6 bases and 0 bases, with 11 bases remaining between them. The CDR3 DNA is TGTGCCAGCAGTCGGACAGTAATGAACACTGAAGCTTTCTTT. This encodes CASSRTVMNTEAFF.

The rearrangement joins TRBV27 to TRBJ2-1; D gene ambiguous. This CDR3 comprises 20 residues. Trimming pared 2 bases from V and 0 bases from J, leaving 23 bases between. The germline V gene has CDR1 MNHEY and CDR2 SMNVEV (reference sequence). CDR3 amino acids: CASSLGFPLLGRNSYNEQFF. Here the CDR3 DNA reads TGTGCCAGCAGTTTAGGTTTTCCGCTCCTTGGGCGGAACTCCTACAATGAGCAGTTCTTC.

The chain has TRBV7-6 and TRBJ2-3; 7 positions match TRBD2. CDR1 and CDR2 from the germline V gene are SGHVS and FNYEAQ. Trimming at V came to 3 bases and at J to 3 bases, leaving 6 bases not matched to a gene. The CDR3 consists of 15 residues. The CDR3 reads CASSFGRGITDTQYF. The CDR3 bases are TGTGCCAGCAGCTTCGGGCGGGGGATTACAGATACGCAGTATTTT.

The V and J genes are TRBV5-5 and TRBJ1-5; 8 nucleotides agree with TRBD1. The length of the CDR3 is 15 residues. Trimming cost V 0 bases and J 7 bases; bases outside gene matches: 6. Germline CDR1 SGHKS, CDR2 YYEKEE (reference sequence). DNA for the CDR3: TGTGCCAGCAGCTTGGAGGGACAGGTGGAACAGCCCCAGCATTTT. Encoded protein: CASSLEGQVEQPQHF.

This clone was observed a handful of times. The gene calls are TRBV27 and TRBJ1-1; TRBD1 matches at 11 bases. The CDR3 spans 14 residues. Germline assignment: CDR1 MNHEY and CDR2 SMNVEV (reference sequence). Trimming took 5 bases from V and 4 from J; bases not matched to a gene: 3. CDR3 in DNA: TGTGCCAGCAGTATCGGGACAGGGGGCACTGAAGCTTTCTTT. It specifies CASSIGTGGTEAFF.